One sample yielded the 14 T cell receptor beta chains listed below, sequenced in a study of cytomegalovirus exposure and HLA in healthy donors. Amplification used 60 Vbeta primers and 13 Jbeta primers. Generated by immunoSEQ multiplex PCR, the TCRdb table keeps only in-frame clones and is missing some. The table shows under 80,000 clones, with about 79% occurring only once. The sequenced material came from PBMCs. These receptors came from a woman aged 40-49 years in good health and CMV-seronegative.

J is TRBJ2-3 and V is TRBV5-6; no definite D call. The germline V gene has CDR1 SGHDT and CDR2 YYEEEE. Trimming left V 4 bases short and J 2 bases short, with 11 bases between. The CDR3 has 14 residues. The chain's CDR3 is CASSPRYPTDTQYF. The CDR3 nucleotides are TGTGCCAGCAGCCCGCGGTACCCCACAGATACGCAGTATTTT.

The rearrangement joins TRBV14 to TRBJ1-1; the match to TRBD1 covers 11 bases. The V gene's germline CDR1 is SGHDN and CDR2 FVKESK. Trimming at V came to 0 bases and at J to 5 bases, leaving 2 bases not matched to a gene. This CDR3 comprises 15 residues. Here the CDR3 reads CASSQEGQGATEAFF. In nucleotides, the CDR3 is TGTGCCAGCAGCCAAGAAGGACAGGGGGCTACTGAAGCTTTCTTT.

This CDR3 is CASSTTGGYTF. CDR3 in DNA: TGTGCCAGTAGCACGACGGGGGGCTACACCTTC. The genes are TRBV19 and TRBJ1-2; unclear D gene. The CDR3 covers 11 residues. V lost 6 bases to trimming and J lost 8 bases, with 10 bases between them. Germline CDR1 is LNHDA and CDR2 is SQIVND (reference sequence).

J is TRBJ2-2 and V is TRBV25-1, with D perhaps matching TRBD2 (5 bases). The germline V and J ends were trimmed by 3 bases and 1 base, with 12 bases remaining between them. Germline V gene data show CDR1 as MGHDK and CDR2 as SYGVNS. CDR3 length: 16 amino acids. The CDR3 nucleotides are TGTGCCAGCAGTGAGATCTCGGACTGGAACACCGGGGAGCTGTTTTTT. Translation gives CASSEISDWNTGELFF.

The chain uses TRBV29-1 and TRBJ2-2; the match to TRBD2 covers 7 bases. Germline V lookup: CDR1 SQVTM, CDR2 ANQGSEA. V dropped 7 bases and J dropped 6; count of bases not matched to a gene: 14. The CDR3 is made up of 15 amino acids. The CDR3 reads CSANQGGSFAGELFF. The CDR3 nucleotides are TGCAGCGCCAACCAGGGCGGGAGCTTTGCCGGGGAGCTGTTTTTT.

The genes are TRBV9 and TRBJ2-2; 9 positions match TRBD2. This CDR3 region has 15 residues. V lost 4 bases and J lost 7; bases outside the gene matches: 8. From germline, CDR1 is SGDLS and CDR2 YYNGEE. The CDR3 loop reads CASSPGGSGGGELFF. CDR3 sequence (DNA): TGTGCCAGCAGCCCCGGGGGTAGCGGGGGCGGGGAGCTGTTTTTT.

This chain links TRBV11-3 with TRBJ2-3; 7 bases line up with TRBD2. The germline gives CDR1 SGHNT, CDR2 YENEEA. This CDR3 comprises 13 residues. V trimming: 3 bases; J trimming: 8 bases; junction bases outside the gene matches: 5. The CDR3 here is CASSFTSVGTQYF. The CDR3 nucleotides read TGTGCCAGCAGCTTTACTAGCGTGGGTACGCAGTATTTT. Full variable domain (remainder filled in from reference TRBV11-3 and TRBJ2-3): EAGVVQSPRYKIIEKKQPVAFWCNPISGHNTLYWYLQNLGQGPELLIRYENEEAVDDSQLPKDRFSAERLKGVDSTLKIQPAELGDSAVYLCASSFTSVGTQYFGPGTRLTVL.

The chain recombines TRBV7-6 with TRBJ2-3, with 10 bases aligning to TRBD2. V shed 3 bases, J shed 2 bases, and the junction held 14 bases outside the gene matches. The CDR3 spans 19 residues. CDR1 SGHVS and CDR2 FNYEAQ come from the germline V gene. This CDR3 reads CASSLTNIPGTSVTDTQYF. Written as DNA, the CDR3 is TGTGCCAGCAGCTTGACAAATATTCCCGGGACTAGCGTCACAGATACGCAGTATTTT.

The CDR3: CASSIGTGSATEAFF. The CDR3 nucleotides are TGTGCCAGCAGTATTGGGACAGGGAGTGCCACTGAAGCTTTCTTT. The chain uses TRBV7-6 and TRBJ1-1, with 9 bases lining up with TRBD1. The ends lost 6 bases at V and 4 bases at J; junction bases unmatched: 9. The CDR3 runs to 15 residues. Germline CDR1 reads SGHVS; CDR2 reads FNYEAQ.

V and J are TRBV5-1 and TRBJ1-6, with 11 bases matching TRBD1. Per germline, CDR1 SGHRS and CDR2 YFSETQ. V lost 5 bases and J lost 6; bases outside the gene matches: 4. The CDR3 consists of 15 residues. In nucleotides, the CDR3 is TGCGCCAGCAGTCCCGGGACAGGGGGTAATTCACCCCTCCACTTT. Translation gives CASSPGTGGNSPLHF.

V gene TRBV28 combines with J gene TRBJ2-7, with 14 bases aligning to TRBD2. Germline CDR1 reads MDHEN; CDR2 reads SYDVKM. V shed 5 bases and J 5 bases; nucleotides not matched to a gene: 11. The length of the CDR3 is 17 residues. The CDR3 DNA follows: TGTGCCAGCAGTACTTACGGGACTAGCGGGAGTGTGGACGAGCAGTACTTC. Amino acid sequence: CASSTYGTSGSVDEQYF.

The chain is built from TRBV7-8 and TRBJ2-7, with 7 bases matching TRBD1. Per the germline V gene, CDR1 is SGHVS and CDR2 is FQNEAQ. The CDR3 spans 15 residues. Trimming took 5 bases from V and 6 from J; bases not matched to a gene: 13. In DNA form, the CDR3 reads TGTGCCAGCAGCGACTGGGACAGAGACCCATCCGAGCAGTACTTC. Translation: CASSDWDRDPSEQYF.

The chain recombines TRBV6-6 with TRBJ1-5; D not resolved. The CDR3 runs 16 residues. Trimming pared 6 bases from V and 4 bases from J, leaving 19 bases between. Germline V lookup: CDR1 MNHNY, CDR2 SVGAGI (reference sequence). The CDR3 sequence: CASRHSGSKPNQPQHF. In nucleotides, the CDR3 is TGTGCCAGCAGGCATTCCGGGAGCAAACCAAATCAGCCCCAGCATTTT.

CDR3 region: CAWSVEDTQYF. The CDR3 region has the DNA TGTGCCTGGAGTGTGGAGGATACGCAGTATTTT. V and J are TRBV30 and TRBJ2-3; D uncertain. This CDR3 spans 11 amino acids. V was pared by 0 bases and J by 6 bases, with 4 bases between. From germline, CDR1 is GTSNPN and CDR2 SVGIG (reference sequence).